These 8 T cell receptor beta chains came from one sample sequenced in a study of blood T cell repertoires in COVID-19. Only in-frame clones appear in the TCRdb table, and some are missing; sequencing was by immunoSEQ multiplex PCR. The repertoire holds some 41,000 clones, with 86% as singletons. Source material: peripheral blood. The receptors come from a man in his forties with active COVID-19.

The V gene is TRBV27, the J gene TRBJ2-7; the D gene is possibly TRBD1 (6 bases). The CDR3 has 13 amino acids. Trimming pared 6 bases from V and 0 bases from J, leaving 9 bases between. Per germline, CDR1 MNHEY and CDR2 SMNVEV (reference sequence). The CDR3 region is CASRPTGSYEQYF. CDR3 nucleotide sequence: TGTGCCAGCAGACCGACAGGCTCCTACGAGCAGTACTTC.

The chain is built from TRBV7-9 and TRBJ2-1; tentatively, D is TRBD2 (6 bases). The CDR3 covers 15 residues. Germline V lookup: CDR1 SEHNR, CDR2 FQNEAQ (reference sequence). V dropped 1 base and J dropped 7 bases, with 14 bases sitting between them. CDR3 in amino acids: CASSLGVAGSNEQFF. CDR3 nucleotides: TGTGCCAGCAGCTTAGGGGTGGCGGGGTCAAATGAGCAGTTCTTC.

V usage is TRBV25-1 and J usage is TRBJ1-2, with unresolved D. V lost 2 bases and J lost 1, with 8 bases in between. CDR1 and CDR2 from the germline V gene are MGHDK and SYGVNS. The CDR3 is 14 amino acids. The CDR3 region is CASSERNSNYGYTF. CDR3 in DNA: TGTGCCAGCAGTGAAAGGAACAGTAACTATGGCTACACCTTC.

The chain employs TRBV10-3 and TRBJ1-2, with D possibly matching TRBD1 (6 bases). In germline, CDR1 is ENHRY, CDR2 SYGVKD. The CDR3 has 12 residues. V lost 4 bases to trimming and J lost 6 bases, with 9 bases between them. For the CDR3, the DNA is TGTGCCATCAGTGGGACAGCGAATGGCTACACCTTC. It is translated as CAISGTANGYTF.

This rearrangement joins TRBV4-2 to TRBJ2-4; 12 bases align to TRBD2. The junction had 8 bases not matched to a gene; V was cut back by 4 bases and J by 7 bases. The CDR3 loop spans 16 amino acids. The germline V gene has CDR1 LGHNA and CDR2 YNFKEQ. CDR3 bases: TGTGCCAGCAGCCCCAGAAGAACTAGCGGGAGGAACATTCAGTACTTC. Translated: CASSPRRTSGRNIQYF.

The rearrangement uses TRBV5-6 and TRBJ2-1; 10 positions match TRBD1. This CDR3 has 16 amino acids. Germline assignment: CDR1 SGHDT and CDR2 YYEEEE. V dropped 3 bases and J dropped 4; count of bases not matched to a gene: 7. CDR3: CASSYRQGAVYNEQFF. The CDR3 nucleotides are TGTGCCAGCAGCTACAGACAGGGGGCGGTTTACAATGAGCAGTTCTTC.

This clone was detected only once. The gene calls are TRBV4-1 and TRBJ1-6; TRBD1 matches 7 bases. Germline V lookup: CDR1 MGHRA, CDR2 YSYEKL. The length of the CDR3 is 15 residues. J gave up 5 bases and V 4 bases, and 5 bases lay outside the gene matches. The CDR3 DNA follows: TGCGCCAGCAGCCCTGAGGGGACAGATAATTCACCCCTCCACTTT. It codes for CASSPEGTDNSPLHF.

The rearrangement joins TRBV5-1 to TRBJ2-1, with 12 bases aligning to TRBD2. Per the germline V gene, CDR1 is SGHRS and CDR2 is YFSETQ. CDR3 length: 15 residues. With 3 bases clipped from V and 3 bases from J, the junction kept 1 base outside the gene matches. CDR3 in DNA: TGCGCCAGCAGCTGGGGACTAGCGGGCTACAATGAGCAGTTCTTC. Translating gives CASSWGLAGYNEQFF.